These 5 T cell receptor beta chains share one sample of origin, sequenced in a study of blood T cell repertoires in COVID-19. Profiling relied on immunoSEQ multiplex PCR, and the TCRdb table lists in-frame clones only, not all of them. This table has 300,000 to 350,000 clones, over 80% appearing once. The sequencing sample was made of peripheral blood. These receptors all stem from a woman in her 50s with COVID-19, enrolled during active disease.

The chain carries TRBV7-8 and TRBJ2-2; 8 bases match TRBD2. Looked up from germline, CDR1 is SGHVS and CDR2 is FQNEAQ. The trim removed 5 bases at V and 0 bases at J, leaving 2 bases unmatched. The CDR3 covers 15 residues. The CDR3 DNA sequence: TGTGCCAGCAGCGAGCGGGAGACGAACACCGGGGAGCTGTTTTTT. Translation: CASSERETNTGELFF.

J is TRBJ2-7 and V is TRBV29-1; TRBD2 agrees at 11 bases. Germline values: CDR1 SQVTM, CDR2 ANQGSEA. V shed 5 bases, J shed 3 bases, and the junction held 9 bases outside the gene matches. The CDR3 contains 15 residues. The CDR3 sequence: CSVLGTSGSDYEQYF. In DNA, the CDR3 is TGCAGCGTTTTGGGGACTAGCGGATCAGACTACGAGCAGTACTTC.

This clone appeared once. The chain couples TRBV2 to TRBJ1-1; a possible D gene is TRBD1 (6 bases). Per the germline V gene, CDR1 is SNHLY and CDR2 is FYNNEI. V was cut by 10 bases and J by 7 bases, with 13 bases left in between. CDR3 length: 11 residues. CDR3 sequence reads: CANDIGGEAFF. The CDR3 DNA is TGTGCCAACGACATAGGGGGTGAAGCTTTCTTT. Combining the CDR3 with reference TRBV2 and TRBJ1-1 gives the whole variable domain EPEVTQTPSHQVTQMGQEVILRCVPISNHLYFYWYRQILGQKVEFLVSFYNNEISEKSEIFDDQFSVERPDGSNFTLKIRSTKLEDSAMYFCANDIGGEAFFGQGTRLTVV.

In its sample, this clone was seen many times. The rearrangement joins TRBV14 to TRBJ2-1, with 10 bases that match TRBD2. CDR1 and CDR2 from the germline V gene are SGHDN and FVKESK. The J segment lost 7 bases and the V segment lost 4 bases, leaving 13 bases of the junction unmatched. The CDR3 sequence is 17 residues long. CDR3 region: CASSPYRRAGGPNEQFF. In DNA form, the CDR3 reads TGTGCCAGCAGCCCCTACCGCCGAGCGGGAGGGCCGAATGAGCAGTTCTTC.

This clone was observed once. The chain has TRBV30 and TRBJ1-3; TRBD1 might be the D (6 bases). The CDR3 consists of 15 residues. Trimming stripped 0 bases from V and 2 bases from J, with 11 bases between. Germline CDR1 reads GTSNPN; CDR2 reads SVGIG (reference sequence). The CDR3 DNA reads as TGTGCCTGGAGTGTACGCACAGGGCCTGGAAACACCATATATTTT. This gives the protein CAWSVRTGPGNTIYF.